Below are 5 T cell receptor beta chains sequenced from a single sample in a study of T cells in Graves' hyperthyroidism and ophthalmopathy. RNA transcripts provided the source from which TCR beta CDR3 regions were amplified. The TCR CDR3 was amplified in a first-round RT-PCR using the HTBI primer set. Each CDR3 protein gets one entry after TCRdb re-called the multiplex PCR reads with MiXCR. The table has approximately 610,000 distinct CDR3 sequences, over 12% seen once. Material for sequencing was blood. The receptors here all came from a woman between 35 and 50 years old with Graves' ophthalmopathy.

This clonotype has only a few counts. The CDR3 loop reads CASSYALGVSEAFF. Here the CDR3 DNA reads TGTGCCAGCAGTTACGCGTTGGGGGTGAGTGAAGCTTTCTTT. V usage is TRBV6-4 and J usage is TRBJ1-1, with a weak D call TRBD1 (5 bases). Trimming left V 5 bases short and J 7 bases short, with 17 bases between. This CDR3 comprises 14 residues. CDR1 is MRHNA, CDR2 SNTAGT, per germline.

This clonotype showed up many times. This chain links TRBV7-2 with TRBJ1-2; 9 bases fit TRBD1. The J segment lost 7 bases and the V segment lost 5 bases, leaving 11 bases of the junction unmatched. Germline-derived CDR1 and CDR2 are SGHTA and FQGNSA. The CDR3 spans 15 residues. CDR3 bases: TGTGCCAGCAGCCTATCCGGGACAGGGTACTCTGGCTACACCTTC. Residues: CASSLSGTGYSGYTF.

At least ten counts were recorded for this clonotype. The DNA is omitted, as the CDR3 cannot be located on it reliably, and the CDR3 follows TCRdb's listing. CDR3 loop: CASGFGPGLGQYF. V usage is TRBV12-5 and J usage is TRBJ2-5; the D call of TRBD1 is as the table states it, not checked on the DNA. A total of 13 residues make up the CDR3, ends included. The germline gives CDR1 LGHNT, CDR2 FRNRAP.

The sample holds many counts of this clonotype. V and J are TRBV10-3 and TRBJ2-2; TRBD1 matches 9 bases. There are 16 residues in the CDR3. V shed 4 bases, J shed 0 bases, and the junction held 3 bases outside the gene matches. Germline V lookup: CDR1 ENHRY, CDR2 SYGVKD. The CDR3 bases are TGTGCCATCAGTGGGGACAGGGCCTCGAACACCGGGGAGCTGTTTTTT. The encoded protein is CAISGDRASNTGELFF.

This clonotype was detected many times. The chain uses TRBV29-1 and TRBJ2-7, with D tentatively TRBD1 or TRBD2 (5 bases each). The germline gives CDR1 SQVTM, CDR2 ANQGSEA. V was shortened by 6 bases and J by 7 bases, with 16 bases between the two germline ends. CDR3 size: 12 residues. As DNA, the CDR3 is TGCAGCGTGGACGGGGACGTCGGGGAGCAGTACTTC. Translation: CSVDGDVGEQYF.